This entry lists 31 T cell receptor beta chains sequenced from one sample in a study of cytomegalovirus exposure and HLA in healthy donors. The PCR ran on 60 Vbeta and 13 Jbeta primers. Data came from immunoSEQ multiplex PCR; TCRdb stores just in-frame clones and leaves some out. Here the sample spans 35,000 to 50,000 clones, approximately 63% being singletons. The specimen sequenced was PBMCs. These receptors originate from a middle-aged man in good health and CMV-seronegative.

The J gene is TRBJ1-1, the V gene TRBV2, with TRBD1 matching over 10 bases. Germline V CDR1 and CDR2: SNHLY, FYNNEI. Germline trimming cut 8 bases from V and 8 bases from J; bases unmatched to any gene: 8. CDR3 size: 13 residues. Here the CDR3 reads CASAQDRGFEAFF. CDR3 DNA sequence: TGTGCCAGCGCTCAGGACAGGGGGTTCGAAGCTTTCTTT.

The table lists this clone with a few counts. Its ends do not fully match the called genes, so a read error is possible. This sequence joins TRBV7-2 and TRBJ1-2, with D perhaps TRBD1 (5 bases). Germline CDR1 is SGHTA and CDR2 is FQGNSA. CDR3 length: 15 amino acids. The CDR3 sequence: CASSLVAGVGRSQDF. In DNA, the CDR3 is TGTGCCAGCAGCTTAGTCGCGGGGGTAGGCAGGTCTCAAGACTTC. The variable domain in full, with the rest retrieved from reference TRBV7-2 and TRBJ1-2, is GAGVSQSPSNKVTEKGKDVELRCDPISGHTALYWYRQSLGQGLEFLIYFQGNSAPDKSGLPSDRFSAERTGGSVSTLTIQRTQQEDSAVYLCASSLVAGVGRSQDFGSGTRLTVV.

This clone has a handful of counts. This chain uses TRBV6-5 with TRBJ1-6; D is ambiguous. V was trimmed by 0 bases and J by 9 bases, leaving 6 bases between them. Germline V gene data show CDR1 as MNHEY and CDR2 as SVGAGI. The CDR3 runs to 13 residues. The CDR3, as DNA: TGTGCCAGCAGTTACTCCCAGGTTTCACCCCTCCACTTT. It is translated as CASSYSQVSPLHF.

The chain combines TRBV28 with TRBJ2-7, with a tentative D call TRBD1 (6 bases). CDR1 and CDR2 (germline): MDHEN, SYDVKM. The V gene lost 4 bases and the J gene lost 0 bases, with 13 bases spanning the gap. The CDR3 loop spans 15 amino acids. In nucleotides, the CDR3 is TGTGCCAGCAGTTCAGGGGTCATGGGCTCCTACGAGCAGTACTTC. Translation: CASSSGVMGSYEQYF.

V usage is TRBV6-1 and J usage is TRBJ2-7, with a tentative D call TRBD2 (7 bases). The CDR3 length is 14 residues. V was pared by 8 bases and J by 6 bases, with 20 bases between. Per germline, CDR1 MNHNS and CDR2 SASEGT. In DNA, the CDR3 is TGTGCCAGCGGCAAAGGGGGGGGCGCGGTCGAGCAGTACTTC. Translated: CASGKGGGAVEQYF.

The rearrangement links TRBV5-1 to TRBJ2-7; TRBD1 matches at 11 bases. There are 14 residues in the CDR3. V lost 4 bases, J lost 2 bases, and 2 bases stayed unmatched. Germline-derived CDR1 and CDR2 are SGHRS and YFSETQ. The CDR3 loop reads CASSVGQGAYEQYF. DNA for the CDR3: TGCGCCAGCAGCGTGGGACAGGGGGCCTACGAGCAGTACTTC.

The rearrangement links TRBV28 to TRBJ2-7; D uncertain. Between the trimmed V and J ends, which lost 6 bases and 0 bases, there was a span of 12 bases. CDR1 is MDHEN, CDR2 SYDVKM, per germline. This CDR3 is built from 14 residues. The CDR3 bases are TGTGCCAGCAGCCTCACTAAAGTCTCCTACGAGCAGTACTTC. This sequence encodes CASSLTKVSYEQYF.

This sequence joins TRBV19 and TRBJ1-5; D is possibly TRBD1 (5 bases). The CDR3 contains 15 residues. The germline CDR1 and CDR2 sequences are LNHDA and SQIVND (reference sequence). V lost 2 bases and J lost 4, with 12 bases in between. The CDR3 here is CASSIRRGSNQPQHF. As DNA, the CDR3 is TGTGCCAGTAGTATAAGGCGGGGGTCAAATCAGCCCCAGCATTTT.

The rearrangement uses TRBV30 and TRBJ1-1; no firm D call. The CDR3 spans 13 residues. In germline, CDR1 is GTSNPN, CDR2 SVGIG (reference sequence). The V end was cut by 1 base, the J end by 0 bases, with 6 bases between. The CDR3 DNA reads as TGTGCCTGGAGTGGGGCTTTGAACACTGAAGCTTTCTTT. This translates into CAWSGALNTEAFF.

The chain carries TRBV4-3 and TRBJ2-7; TRBD2 aligns across 8 bases. Germline V CDR1 and CDR2: LGHNA, YSLEER. This CDR3 has 15 residues. The junction had 6 bases not matched to a gene; V was cut back by 4 bases and J by 1 base. CDR3 sequence (DNA): TGCGCCAGCAGCCGTGGCCCTAGCGGGTCCTACGAGCAGTACTTC. Amino acids: CASSRGPSGSYEQYF.

This clone was seen more than once but under ten times. CDR3 residues: CASSNRDSGTDTQYF. The CDR3 DNA reads as TGTGCCAGCAGTAACCGGGACAGTGGCACAGATACGCAGTATTTT. The V call is TRBV28, the J call TRBJ2-3; 7 bases line up with TRBD1. Trimming cost V 5 bases and J 1 base; bases outside gene matches: 6. Germline V CDR1 and CDR2: MDHEN, SYDVKM. The CDR3 has 15 amino acids.

The chain couples TRBV5-1 to TRBJ2-7; D is uncertain. Per germline, CDR1 SGHRS and CDR2 YFSETQ. CDR3 length: 12 amino acids. V dropped 2 bases and J dropped 0 bases, with 3 bases sitting between them. The chain's CDR3 is CASSFHSYEQYF. The CDR3 nucleotides read TGCGCCAGCAGCTTCCACTCCTACGAGCAGTACTTC.

This clone was seen just once. The chain joins TRBV4-1 to TRBJ2-2; D remains unclear. Trimming removed 2 bases from V and 7 bases from J, with 14 bases in between. The CDR3 covers 15 residues. Germline lookup yields CDR1 MGHRA and CDR2 YSYEKL. As DNA, the CDR3 is TGCGCCAGCAGCCAACTGGCCAGGTCATACGGGGAGCTGTTTTTT. This sequence encodes CASSQLARSYGELFF.

This clone was counted between two and nine times. The genes are TRBV6-1 and TRBJ2-7; tentatively, D is TRBD1 (6 bases). CDR3 length: 16 residues. CDR1 and CDR2 from the germline V gene are MNHNS and SASEGT. The V end lost 1 base, the J end lost 4 bases, and 17 bases lay between the germline ends. CDR3 region: CASSEEGVGREYEQYF. The DNA for the CDR3 is TGTGCCAGCAGTGAAGAGGGGGTCGGCAGGGAGTACGAGCAGTACTTC.

The rearrangement uses TRBV5-1 and TRBJ1-2, with TRBD1 identical over 7 bases. V gave up 1 base and J gave up 4 bases; unmatched junction bases: 4. Per the germline V gene, CDR1 is SGHRS and CDR2 is YFSETQ. The CDR3 spans 14 residues. CDR3 coding DNA: TGCGCCAGCAGCTTGACAGGGGCTCTCTATGGCTACACCTTC. Translation gives CASSLTGALYGYTF.

The table lists this clone with a count of one. The rearrangement joins TRBV5-1 to TRBJ1-2; TRBD1 is a possible D gene (6 bases). CDR3 length: 17 amino acids. Germline CDR1 is SGHRS and CDR2 is YFSETQ. V dropped 4 bases and J dropped 6 bases, with 25 bases sitting between them. CDR3 in DNA: TGCGCCAGCAGCCGGTCAAATTCCGGGGACACCGTGGATGGCTACACCTTC. Translated: CASSRSNSGDTVDGYTF.

The CDR3 region is CASSPTGQGVHQPQHF. CDR3 in DNA: TGCGCCAGCAGCCCCACGGGACAGGGGGTCCATCAGCCCCAGCATTTT. The J gene is TRBJ1-5, the V gene TRBV4-1, with 11 bases fitting TRBD1. This CDR3 is built from 16 residues. Losses at the gene ends were 4 bases for V and 5 bases for J; bases not matched to a gene: 7. Germline CDR1 and CDR2: MGHRA and YSYEKL.

V is TRBV4-2 and J is TRBJ2-5, with 8 bases lining up with TRBD2. TRBJ2-7 matches the DNA end more closely, so the J call is doubtful. The germline gives CDR1 LGHNA, CDR2 YNFKEQ. The length of the CDR3 is 15 residues. The CDR3 DNA sequence: TGTGCCAGCAGCCAAGGGGCGGGAGGCTCCTACGAGCAGTACTTC. It is translated as CASSQGAGGSYEQYF.

In this sample, this clone turned up once. The chain employs TRBV7-6 and TRBJ2-3; D perhaps matches TRBD2 (8 bases). CDR1 is SGHVS, CDR2 FNYEAQ, per germline. This CDR3 region has 17 residues. Trimming removed 2 bases at V and 4 bases at J, with 19 bases between. The CDR3 DNA reads TGTGCCAGCAGCTTAATAGCGGGACAGCCGGGCGCAGATACGCAGTATTTT. This encodes CASSLIAGQPGADTQYF.

J is TRBJ2-2 and V is TRBV29-1, with D possibly being TRBD1 (6 bases). Trimming pared 4 bases from V and 5 bases from J, leaving 11 bases between. This CDR3 is built from 13 residues. Per germline, CDR1 SQVTM and CDR2 ANQGSEA. CDR3 sequence: CSVVNRDTGELFF. Here the CDR3 DNA reads TGCAGCGTTGTAAACAGGGATACCGGGGAGCTGTTTTTT.

The rearrangement uses TRBV7-2 and TRBJ2-3; D remains ambiguous. Germline assignment: CDR1 SGHTA and CDR2 FQGNSA. The CDR3 spans 13 residues. V gave up 5 bases and J gave up 1 base, with 7 bases separating them. CDR3 amino acids: CASSPLGTDTQYF. DNA for the CDR3: TGTGCCAGCAGCCCACTCGGCACAGATACGCAGTATTTT.

The gene calls are TRBV2 and TRBJ1-2; D is unresolved. In germline, CDR1 is SNHLY, CDR2 FYNNEI. V lost 2 bases and J lost 1, with 11 bases in between. CDR3 length: 15 amino acids. CDR3 loop: CASSESTARNYGYTF. CDR3 nucleotides: TGTGCCAGCAGTGAAAGCACAGCCCGTAACTATGGCTACACCTTC.

The chain carries TRBV6-5 and TRBJ2-3; TRBD1 agrees at 7 bases. This CDR3 is 15 amino acids long. The ends lost 6 bases at V and 3 bases at J; junction bases unmatched: 9. Germline V CDR1 and CDR2: MNHEY, SVGAGI. In DNA form, the CDR3 reads TGTGCCAGCAGCCCGACCGTACAGGGGACAGATACGCAGTATTTT. Its translation is CASSPTVQGTDTQYF.

This clone appeared once. The chain couples TRBV5-4 to TRBJ1-6; possibly TRBD1 for D (5 bases). V lost 2 bases and J lost 1, with 22 bases in between. Germline assignment: CDR1 SGHNT and CDR2 YYREEE (reference sequence). The CDR3 covers 20 residues. The DNA for the CDR3 is TGTGCCAGCAGCTTTAGCGGTGGCGATGGGGGAACGTCCTATAATTCACCCCTCCACTTT. Translating it yields CASSFSGGDGGTSYNSPLHF.

The V gene is TRBV19, the J gene TRBJ1-1; no clear D. This CDR3 spans 13 amino acids. The germline V gene encodes CDR1 LNHDA and CDR2 SQIVND (reference sequence). Trimming left V 9 bases short and J 5 bases short, with 16 bases between. The DNA for the CDR3 is TGTGCCAGCCCCCCACCCGGCGGGACTGAAGCTTTCTTT. This gives the protein CASPPPGGTEAFF.

Only a few counts were recorded for this clone. V and J are TRBV19 and TRBJ2-7, with 10 bases lining up with TRBD1. Germline loops: CDR1 LNHDA, CDR2 SQIVND (reference sequence). This CDR3 comprises 15 residues. Trimming took 3 bases from V and 4 from J; bases not matched to a gene: 6. The CDR3 loop reads CASSIHWTGGYEQYF. CDR3 DNA sequence: TGTGCCAGTAGTATTCACTGGACAGGGGGGTACGAGCAGTACTTC.

The chain employs TRBV7-9 and TRBJ1-2; D is unresolved. V gave up 5 bases and J gave up 4 bases, with 11 bases separating them. Germline loops: CDR1 SEHNR, CDR2 FQNEAQ (reference sequence). This CDR3 contains 13 residues. This CDR3 is CASSPGFLYGYTF. The DNA for the CDR3 is TGTGCCAGCAGCCCGGGATTTCTCTATGGCTACACCTTC.

The V and J genes are TRBV29-1 and TRBJ2-5, with 7 bases matching TRBD1. V dropped 1 base and J dropped 5; count of bases not matched to a gene: 4. Germline V CDR1 and CDR2: SQVTM, ANQGSEA. This CDR3 is 13 amino acids long. For the CDR3, the DNA is TGCAGCGTTGAAGGACAGGGCGGCGAGACCCAGTACTTC. Its translation: CSVEGQGGETQYF.

The J gene is TRBJ2-5, the V gene TRBV18; TRBD1 matches at 9 bases. The germline gives CDR1 KGHSH, CDR2 LQKENI. J lost 2 bases, V lost 7 bases, and 8 bases had no gene match. This CDR3 comprises 15 residues. CDR3 nucleotide sequence: TGTGCCAGCTGGCGCGGGACAGGGTTACAAGAGACCCAGTACTTC. This sequence encodes CASWRGTGLQETQYF.

The chain employs TRBV7-2 and TRBJ1-4; D gene ambiguous. Germline V CDR1 and CDR2: SGHTA, FQGNSA. CDR3 length: 15 amino acids. V gave up 1 base and J gave up 8 bases, with 14 bases separating them. CDR3 in amino acids: CASSLVSGMGEKLFF. In nucleotides, the CDR3 is TGTGCCAGCAGCTTAGTATCGGGGATGGGGGAAAAACTGTTTTTT.

The sample holds a few counts of this clone. The CDR3 nucleotides are TGTGCCAGCAGCCCATCGGGCGGGGGGGCCCGTGAGACCCAGTACTTC. It is translated as CASSPSGGGARETQYF. The genes are TRBV7-2 and TRBJ2-5; 9 bases agree with TRBD2. CDR1 and CDR2 from the germline V gene are SGHTA and FQGNSA. The CDR3 spans 16 residues. V shed 5 bases, J shed 5 bases, and the junction held 12 bases outside the gene matches.